This T cell receptor beta chain emerged from a study of blood T cell repertoires in COVID-19. TCRdb's copy holds only in-frame clones and misses some; the assay was immunoSEQ multiplex PCR. The table lists 230,000 or so clones, about 79% of them singletons, with 2% to 2.5% in the top ten. From germline, CDR1 is GTSNPN and CDR2 SVGIG (reference sequence). This CDR3 comprises 17 residues. V gave up 3 bases and J gave up 3 bases, with 23 bases separating them. The sequencing input was peripheral blood. The rearrangement joins TRBV30 to TRBJ1-1, with TRBD1 as a possible D gene (5 bases). This TCR derives from a man aged 40-50 years who had recovered from COVID-19. This CDR3 is CAWRPRTGERRYTEAFF. Here the CDR3 DNA reads TGTGCCTGGAGACCGAGGACGGGGGAGAGGAGGTACACTGAAGCTTTCTTT.